This entry lists 19 T cell receptor beta chains sequenced from one sample in a study of shared clonotypes between healthy human individuals. Libraries were prepared by immunoSEQ multiplex PCR; TCRdb keeps only in-frame clonotypes and omits some of them. Seen here are 450,000 to 650,000 clones, around 78% observed once, and the top ten hold about 11%. The sequenced sample consisted of PBMCs. The source is a woman aged 40 to 49 in good health. Some clones in this sample may be carry-over from other donors' samples.

The rearrangement links TRBV6-5 to TRBJ2-7; 10 bases agree with TRBD2. The trim removed 6 bases at V and 1 base at J, leaving 3 bases unmatched. Germline values: CDR1 MNHEY, CDR2 SVGAGI. There are 14 residues in the CDR3. The CDR3: CASRIAGGSYEQYF. Written as DNA, the CDR3 is TGTGCCAGCAGGATAGCGGGAGGTTCCTACGAGCAGTACTTC.

V and J are TRBV19 and TRBJ2-1, with 9 bases lining up with TRBD2. CDR1 is LNHDA and CDR2 is SQIVND in the germline V gene (reference sequence). CDR3 length: 23 amino acids. Losses at the gene ends were 5 bases for V and 0 bases for J; bases not matched to a gene: 26. The CDR3 reads CASSSRLGASGIPFYSSYNEQFF. The DNA of the CDR3 is TGTGCCAGTAGTTCCCGGTTGGGGGCTAGCGGGATTCCATTTTATAGCTCCTACAATGAGCAGTTCTTC.

On this clone: One junction end does not reproduce the germline sequence, and a read error may be involved. The J gene is TRBJ2-7, the V gene TRBV28; possibly TRBD1 or TRBD2 for D (5 bases each). Germline V gene lookup returns CDR1 MDHEN and CDR2 SYDVKM. This CDR3 contains 14 residues. The CDR3 loop reads CTSSLGDVSYEQYF. As DNA, the CDR3 is TGTACCAGCAGTTTGGGGGACGTATCCTACGAGCAGTACTTC.

This chain joins TRBV6-6 and TRBJ2-3; TRBD2 might be the D (6 bases). Germline CDR1 reads MNHNY; CDR2 reads SVGAGI (reference sequence). The CDR3 length is 14 residues. The V end lost 5 bases, the J end lost 2 bases, and 11 bases lay between the germline ends. Here the CDR3 DNA reads TGTGCCAGCAGTCCGGGAGACGTCACAGATACGCAGTATTTT. Amino acid sequence: CASSPGDVTDTQYF.

This clone was seen once. The J gene is TRBJ2-6, the V gene TRBV19; a weak D match, TRBD2 (6 bases). The CDR3 consists of 15 residues. Trimming removed 3 bases at V and 1 base at J, with 7 bases between. CDR1 LNHDA and CDR2 SQIVND come from the germline V gene (reference sequence). Here the CDR3 DNA reads TGTGCCAGTAGTATTCGGGGGTCTGGGGCCAACGTCCTGACTTTC. Translated: CASSIRGSGANVLTF.

The rearrangement uses TRBV5-1 and TRBJ1-4; unclear D gene. The CDR3 totals 15 residues. V lost 1 base, J lost 0 bases, and 7 bases lay in between. The germline V gene has CDR1 SGHRS and CDR2 YFSETQ. In DNA, the CDR3 is TGCGCCAGCAGCTTGTTCTATTCAACTAATGAAAAACTGTTTTTT. It specifies CASSLFYSTNEKLFF. The variable domain in full, with the rest retrieved from reference TRBV5-1 and TRBJ1-4, is KAGVTQTPRYLIKTRGQQVTLSCSPISGHRSVSWYQQTPGQGLQFLFEYFSETQRNKGNFPGRFSGRQFSNSRSEMNVSTLELGDSALYLCASSLFYSTNEKLFFGSGTQLSVL.

CDR3 protein: CASRVDRPYEQYF. In nucleotides, the CDR3 is TGTGCCAGCAGGGTCGACAGGCCCTACGAGCAGTACTTC. The J gene is TRBJ2-7, the V gene TRBV28, with D possibly matching TRBD1 (6 bases). The V end was cut by 6 bases, the J end by 2 bases, with 11 bases between. The CDR3 extends over 13 amino acids. Germline CDR1 and CDR2: MDHEN and SYDVKM.

For this clone: A much more abundant neighbour one base away suggests this may be a read error. The rearrangement uses TRBV30 and TRBJ2-5; maybe TRBD2 (6 bases). The CDR3 is 13 amino acids. CDR1 is GTSNPN, CDR2 SVGIG, per germline (reference sequence). The V end lost 3 bases, the J end lost 9 bases, and 17 bases lay between the germline ends. In DNA, the CDR3 is TGTGCCTGGAGCGCCAACATCCGGGAGTCCCAGTACTTC. Translated, it gives CAWSANIRESQYF.

The table lists this clone with a count of one. V is TRBV9 and J is TRBJ2-3; 8 nucleotides line up with TRBD2. V shed 4 bases, J shed 2 bases, and the junction held 9 bases outside the gene matches. Germline CDR1 and CDR2: SGDLS and YYNGEE. The CDR3 totals 16 residues. CDR3 region: CASSPLVSGITDTQYF. The CDR3 DNA reads TGTGCCAGCAGCCCATTAGTTAGCGGGATCACAGATACGCAGTATTTT.

The CDR3: CTSTRLDSNQPQHF. The CDR3 DNA is TGCACCAGCACCCGACTGGATAGCAATCAGCCCCAGCATTTT. The V call is TRBV1, the J call TRBJ1-5. TRBV1 is tagged as a pseudogene. The CDR3 is 14 residues long.

J is TRBJ2-5 and V is TRBV9; D may be TRBD1 or TRBD2 (5 bases each). The CDR3 sequence is 16 residues long. Germline V gives CDR1 SGDLS, CDR2 YYNGEE. V was shortened by 0 bases and J by 5 bases, with 17 bases between the two germline ends. The CDR3 coding sequence is TGTGCCAGCAGCGTAGGGGGCGGGTGGACCGAGGAGACCCAGTACTTC. This gives the protein CASSVGGGWTEETQYF. Supplemented by reference TRBV9 and TRBJ2-5, the full variable domain reads DSGVTQTPKHLITATGQRVTLRCSPRSGDLSVYWYQQSLDQGLQFLIQYYNGEERAKGNILERFSAQQFPDLHSELNLSSLELGDSALYFCASSVGGGWTEETQYFGPGTRLLVL.

The V gene is TRBV30, the J gene TRBJ1-5, with a possible D match to TRBD1 (5 bases). The CDR3 consists of 14 residues. Trimming stripped 2 bases from V and 4 bases from J, with 12 bases between. Germline CDR1 and CDR2: GTSNPN and SVGIG (reference sequence). The CDR3 bases are TGTGCCTGGAGTCCAGGGATCGGAAATCAGCCCCAGCATTTT. It specifies CAWSPGIGNQPQHF.

J is TRBJ2-5 and V is TRBV4-2, with TRBD2 as a possible D gene (6 bases). With 0 bases removed from V and 1 base from J, the gap between germline ends came to 12 bases. There are 16 residues in the CDR3. Germline V gene sequence: CDR1 LGHNA, CDR2 YNFKEQ. CDR3 loop: CASSQEWRRGQETQYF. The CDR3 DNA is TGTGCCAGCAGCCAAGAGTGGCGGAGGGGCCAAGAGACCCAGTACTTC.

The V gene is TRBV6-1, the J gene TRBJ2-5; D is undetermined. CDR3 length equals 15 residues. Trimming removed 7 bases from V and 4 bases from J, with 19 bases in between. The germline V gene has CDR1 MNHNS and CDR2 SASEGT. This CDR3 is CASNPRPGPSETQYF. CDR3 in DNA: TGTGCCAGCAACCCCCGACCTGGCCCTTCAGAGACCCAGTACTTC.

CDR3 coding DNA: TGTGCCAGCAGTGACAGGGACAGGGGTTCCAGGAGCAATCAGCCCCAGCATTTT. Translation gives CASSDRDRGSRSNQPQHF. The genes are TRBV6-4 and TRBJ1-5, with 10 bases fitting TRBD1. V lost 2 bases, J lost 1 base, and 8 bases stayed unmatched. Germline assignment: CDR1 MRHNA and CDR2 SNTAGT. The CDR3 is 18 residues long.

This clone was detected only a few times. The chain carries TRBV5-1 and TRBJ2-5; D ambiguous. The CDR3 covers 13 residues. V was cut by 0 bases and J by 1 base, with 4 bases left in between. Germline values: CDR1 SGHRS, CDR2 YFSETQ. DNA for the CDR3: TGCGCCAGCAGCTTGGACCCCCAAGAGACCCAGTACTTC. Translating gives CASSLDPQETQYF. The whole variable domain, remainder taken from reference TRBV5-1 and TRBJ2-5, is KAGVTQTPRYLIKTRGQQVTLSCSPISGHRSVSWYQQTPGQGLQFLFEYFSETQRNKGNFPGRFSGRQFSNSRSEMNVSTLELGDSALYLCASSLDPQETQYFGPGTRLLVL.

This clone was seen only a few times. The J gene is TRBJ1-5, the V gene TRBV28, with 7 bases identical to TRBD1. The germline V gene encodes CDR1 MDHEN and CDR2 SYDVKM. This CDR3 has 13 amino acids. Trimming cost V 5 bases and J 3 bases; bases outside gene matches: 1. The CDR3 region has the DNA TGTGCCAGCAGTGGACAGGTCAATCAGCCCCAGCATTTT. Protein product: CASSGQVNQPQHF.

This chain uses TRBV27 with TRBJ2-3; 7 bases line up with TRBD1. Per the germline V gene, CDR1 is MNHEY and CDR2 is SMNVEV (reference sequence). The ends lost 3 bases at V and 2 bases at J; junction bases unmatched: 11. This CDR3 is 17 amino acids long. CDR3 sequence (DNA): TGTGCCAGCAGTTTCCTCCGATCCGGGACAGACACAGATACGCAGTATTTT. Its translation: CASSFLRSGTDTDTQYF.

This chain joins TRBV30 and TRBJ2-7; 9 nucleotides match TRBD1. Trimming at V came to 4 bases and at J to 3 bases, leaving 7 bases not matched to a gene. This CDR3 region has 14 residues. Per germline, CDR1 GTSNPN and CDR2 SVGIG (reference sequence). The CDR3 spells CAWTKLGQGYEQYF. The CDR3 DNA reads as TGTGCCTGGACCAAACTGGGACAGGGCTACGAGCAGTACTTC.